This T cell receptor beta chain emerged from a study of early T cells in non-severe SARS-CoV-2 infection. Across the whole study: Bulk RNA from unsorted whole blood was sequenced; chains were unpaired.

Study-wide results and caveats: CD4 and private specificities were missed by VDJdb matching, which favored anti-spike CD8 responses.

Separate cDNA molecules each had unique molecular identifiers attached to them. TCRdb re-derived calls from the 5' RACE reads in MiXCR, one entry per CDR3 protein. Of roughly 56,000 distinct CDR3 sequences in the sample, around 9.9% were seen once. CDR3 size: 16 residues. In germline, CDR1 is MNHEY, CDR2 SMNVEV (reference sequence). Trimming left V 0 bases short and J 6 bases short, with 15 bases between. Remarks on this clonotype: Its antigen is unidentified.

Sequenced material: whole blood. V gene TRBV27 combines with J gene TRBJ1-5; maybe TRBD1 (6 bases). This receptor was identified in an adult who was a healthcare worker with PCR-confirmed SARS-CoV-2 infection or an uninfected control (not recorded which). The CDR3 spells CASSLSAGAPVQPQHF. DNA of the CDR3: TGTGCCAGCAGTTTATCTGCAGGGGCGCCAGTTCAGCCCCAGCATTTT.